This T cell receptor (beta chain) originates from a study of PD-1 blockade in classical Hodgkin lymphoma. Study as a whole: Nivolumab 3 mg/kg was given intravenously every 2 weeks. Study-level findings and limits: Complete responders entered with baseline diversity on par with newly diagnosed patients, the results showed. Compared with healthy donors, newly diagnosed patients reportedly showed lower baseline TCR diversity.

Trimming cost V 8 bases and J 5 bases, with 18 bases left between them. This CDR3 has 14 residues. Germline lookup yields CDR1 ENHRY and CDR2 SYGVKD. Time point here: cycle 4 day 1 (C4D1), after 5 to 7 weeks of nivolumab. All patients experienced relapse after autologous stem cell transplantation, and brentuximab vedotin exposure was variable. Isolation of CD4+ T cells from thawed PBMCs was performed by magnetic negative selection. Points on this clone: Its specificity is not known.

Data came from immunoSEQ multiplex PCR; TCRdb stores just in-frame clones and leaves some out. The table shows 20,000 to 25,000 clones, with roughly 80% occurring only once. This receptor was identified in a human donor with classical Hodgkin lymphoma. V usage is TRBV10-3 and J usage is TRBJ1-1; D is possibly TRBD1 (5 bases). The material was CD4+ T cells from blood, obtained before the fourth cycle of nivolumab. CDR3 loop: CAIRFQGGNTEAFF. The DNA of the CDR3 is TGTGCCATCCGATTTCAGGGCGGCAATACTGAAGCTTTCTTT.